This TCR beta chain was obtained from a study of tumor and adjacent non-tumor tissue in lung cancer. Overall study: Patients comprised 12 adenocarcinoma, 2 squamous cell carcinoma and 1 small cell lung cancer. Stage I to III disease affected 10 men and about five women aged roughly 31 to 85. Some 4.2 million productive TCRbeta reads were obtained per sample on average. Study outcomes and limitations: Significantly higher TCR diversity was found in tumor than normal lung.

About this clonotype: What it binds is not known. This is likely a read error, given that the CDR3 carries no conserved phenylalanine or tryptophan at its end. The limits of the CDR3 on the DNA are not certain, so only TCRdb's listed CDR3 is given.

The template was RNA from unsorted bulk tissue. Three rounds of nested PCR, following a modified ARM-PCR protocol, produced the TCRbeta library. In TCRdb, the multiplex PCR reads were re-called with MiXCR into one record per CDR3 protein. The profile covers about 70,000 distinct CDR3 sequences, with around 73% appearing a single time and about 28% taken by the ten largest. Sequencing was done on a sample of lung tumor tissue. This TCR came from a man in his 60s with non-small cell lung cancer.

CDR3 amino acids: CSALADSYEHYS. The V gene is TRBV20-1, the J gene TRBJ2-7; the table's D call, TRBD2, was not checked against the DNA. The CDR3 has 12 amino acids, counting both end residues. Germline V lookup: CDR1 DFQATT, CDR2 SNEGSKA (reference sequence).